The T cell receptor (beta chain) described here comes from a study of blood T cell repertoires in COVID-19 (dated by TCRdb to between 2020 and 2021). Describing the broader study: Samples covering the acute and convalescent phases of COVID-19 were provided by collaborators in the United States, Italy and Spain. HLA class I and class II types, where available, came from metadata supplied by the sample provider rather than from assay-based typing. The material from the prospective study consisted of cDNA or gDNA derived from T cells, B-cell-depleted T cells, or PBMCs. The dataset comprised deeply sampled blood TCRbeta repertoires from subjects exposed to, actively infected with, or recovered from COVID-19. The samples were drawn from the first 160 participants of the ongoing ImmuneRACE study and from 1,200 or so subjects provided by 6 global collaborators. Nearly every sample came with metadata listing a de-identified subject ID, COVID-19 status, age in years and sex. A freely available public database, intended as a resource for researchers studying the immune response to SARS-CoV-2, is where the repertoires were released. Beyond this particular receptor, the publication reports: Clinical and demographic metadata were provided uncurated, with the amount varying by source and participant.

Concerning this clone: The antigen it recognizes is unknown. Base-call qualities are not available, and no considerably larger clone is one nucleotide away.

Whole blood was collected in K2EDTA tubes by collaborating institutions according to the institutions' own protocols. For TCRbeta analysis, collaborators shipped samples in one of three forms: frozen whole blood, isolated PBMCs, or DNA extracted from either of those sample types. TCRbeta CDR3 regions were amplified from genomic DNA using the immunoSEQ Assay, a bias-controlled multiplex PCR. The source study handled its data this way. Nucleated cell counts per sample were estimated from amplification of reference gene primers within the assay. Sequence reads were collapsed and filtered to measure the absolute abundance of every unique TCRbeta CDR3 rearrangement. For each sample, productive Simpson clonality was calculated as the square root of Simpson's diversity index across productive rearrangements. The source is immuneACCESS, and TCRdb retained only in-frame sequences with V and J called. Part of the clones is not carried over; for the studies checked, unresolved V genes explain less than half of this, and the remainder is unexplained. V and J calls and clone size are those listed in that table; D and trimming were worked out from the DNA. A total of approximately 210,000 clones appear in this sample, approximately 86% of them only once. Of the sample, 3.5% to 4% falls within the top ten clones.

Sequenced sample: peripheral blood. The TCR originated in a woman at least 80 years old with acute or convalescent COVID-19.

The nucleotide sequence reads TGTGCCATCAGTGGGAGGGAGGACTATGGCTACACCTTC. Its amino acids are CAISGREDYGYTF. The rearranged segments are TRBV10-3 and TRBJ1-2; the D gene cannot be named for sure. CDR1 is given as ENHRY and CDR2 as SYGVKD, both from the germline V gene. Its CDR3 holds 13 amino acids, cysteine through phenylalanine. The entry retains the CDR3 DNA only, 39 bases that are in frame from base 1. Between the V and J ends, shortened by 4 bases and 3 bases respectively, the junction contains 9 bases.